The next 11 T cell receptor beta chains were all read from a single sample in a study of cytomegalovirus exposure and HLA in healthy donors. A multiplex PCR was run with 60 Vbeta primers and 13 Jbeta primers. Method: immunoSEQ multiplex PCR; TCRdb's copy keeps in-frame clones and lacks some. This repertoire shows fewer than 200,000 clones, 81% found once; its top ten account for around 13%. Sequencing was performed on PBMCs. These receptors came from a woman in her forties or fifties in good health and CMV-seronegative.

The CDR3 bases are TGTGCCAGTAGTATTAAGCGGGGGCTCACAGATACGCAGTATTTT. This gives the protein CASSIKRGLTDTQYF. This sequence joins TRBV19 and TRBJ2-3, with 8 bases identical to TRBD2. The V gene end was trimmed by 3 bases and the J gene end by 2 bases; junction bases not matched to a gene: 4. The V gene's germline CDR1 is LNHDA and CDR2 SQIVND (reference sequence). The CDR3 loop spans 15 amino acids. Combining the CDR3 with reference TRBV19 and TRBJ2-3 gives the whole variable domain DGGITQSPKYLFRKEGQNVTLSCEQNLNHDAMYWYRQDPGQGLRLIYYSQIVNDFQKGDIAEGYSVSREKKESFPLTVTSAQKNPTAFYLCASSIKRGLTDTQYFGPGTRLTVL.

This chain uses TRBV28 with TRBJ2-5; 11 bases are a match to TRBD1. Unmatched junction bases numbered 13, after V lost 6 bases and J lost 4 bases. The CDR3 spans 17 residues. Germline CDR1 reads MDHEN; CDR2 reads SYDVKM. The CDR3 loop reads CASSPGGGQGVLETQYF. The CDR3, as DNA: TGTGCCAGCAGCCCCGGGGGGGGACAGGGGGTTTTAGAGACCCAGTACTTC.

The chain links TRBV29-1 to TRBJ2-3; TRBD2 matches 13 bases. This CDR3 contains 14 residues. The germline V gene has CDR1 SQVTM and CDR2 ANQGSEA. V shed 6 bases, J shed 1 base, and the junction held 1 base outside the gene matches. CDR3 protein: CSVGTSGGTDTQYF. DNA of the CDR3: TGCAGCGTGGGGACTAGCGGGGGCACAGATACGCAGTATTTT.

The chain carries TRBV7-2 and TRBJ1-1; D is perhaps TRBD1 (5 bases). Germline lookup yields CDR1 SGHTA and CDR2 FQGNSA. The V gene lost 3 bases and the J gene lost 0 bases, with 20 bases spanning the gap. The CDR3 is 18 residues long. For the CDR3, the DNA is TGTGCCAGCAGCTTTAACCGGGGAGGGGAACTTCTGAACACTGAAGCTTTCTTT. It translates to CASSFNRGGELLNTEAFF.

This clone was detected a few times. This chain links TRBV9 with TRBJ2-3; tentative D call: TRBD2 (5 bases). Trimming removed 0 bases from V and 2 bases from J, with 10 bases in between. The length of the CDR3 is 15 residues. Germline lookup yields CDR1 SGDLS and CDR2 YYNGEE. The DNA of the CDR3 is TGTGCCAGCAGCGTAGAAGGGAGAATCACAGATACGCAGTATTTT. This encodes CASSVEGRITDTQYF.

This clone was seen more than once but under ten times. The CDR3 coding sequence is TGCGCCAGCAGCCTTCACGGGGGTTCCTACGAGCAGTACTTC. Its protein product is CASSLHGGSYEQYF. The chain links TRBV5-1 to TRBJ2-7; tentatively, D is TRBD2 (6 bases). The CDR3 has 14 residues. V lost 4 bases, J lost 1 base, and 12 bases lay in between. Looked up from germline, CDR1 is SGHRS and CDR2 is YFSETQ.

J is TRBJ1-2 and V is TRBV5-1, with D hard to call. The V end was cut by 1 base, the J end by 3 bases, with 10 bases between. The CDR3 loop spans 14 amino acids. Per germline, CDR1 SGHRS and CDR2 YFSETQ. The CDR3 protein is CASSLQADYYGYTF. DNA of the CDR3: TGCGCCAGCAGCTTGCAGGCGGACTACTATGGCTACACCTTC.

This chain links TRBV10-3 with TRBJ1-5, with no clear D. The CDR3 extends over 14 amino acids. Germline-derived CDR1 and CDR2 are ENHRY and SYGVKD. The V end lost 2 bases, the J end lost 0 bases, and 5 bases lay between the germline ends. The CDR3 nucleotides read TGTGCCATCAGTGAGGACAATAGCAATCAGCCCCAGCATTTT. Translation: CAISEDNSNQPQHF.

CDR3 DNA: TGTGCCAGCAGCTCGGGCCGGACAGGGCAAGAGACCCAGTACTTC. Its translation: CASSSGRTGQETQYF. The chain uses TRBV11-2 and TRBJ2-5, with 8 bases fitting TRBD1. The germline V gene encodes CDR1 SGHAT and CDR2 FQNNGV. The V segment lost 4 bases and the J segment 2 bases; nucleotides outside the gene matches: 6. This CDR3 region has 15 residues.

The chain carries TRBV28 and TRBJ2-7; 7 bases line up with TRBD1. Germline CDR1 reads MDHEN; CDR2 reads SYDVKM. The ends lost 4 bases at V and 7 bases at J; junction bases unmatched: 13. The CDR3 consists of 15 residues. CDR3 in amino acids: CASSSQGEPRGEQYF. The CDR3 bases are TGTGCCAGCAGTTCCCAGGGGGAACCTAGAGGGGAGCAGTACTTC. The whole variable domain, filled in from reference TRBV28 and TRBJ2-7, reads DVKVTQSSRYLVKRTGEKVFLECVQDMDHENMFWYRQDPGLGLRLIYFSYDVKMKEKGDIPEGYSVSREKKERFSLILESASTNQTSMYLCASSSQGEPRGEQYFGPGTRLTVT.

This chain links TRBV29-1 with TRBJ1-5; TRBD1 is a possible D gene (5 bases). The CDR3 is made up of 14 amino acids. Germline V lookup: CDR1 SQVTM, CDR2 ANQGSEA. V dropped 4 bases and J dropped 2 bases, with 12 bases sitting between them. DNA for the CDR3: TGCAGCGTTGCGCCCGGGGGGGGCAATCAGCCCCAGCATTTT. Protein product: CSVAPGGGNQPQHF.